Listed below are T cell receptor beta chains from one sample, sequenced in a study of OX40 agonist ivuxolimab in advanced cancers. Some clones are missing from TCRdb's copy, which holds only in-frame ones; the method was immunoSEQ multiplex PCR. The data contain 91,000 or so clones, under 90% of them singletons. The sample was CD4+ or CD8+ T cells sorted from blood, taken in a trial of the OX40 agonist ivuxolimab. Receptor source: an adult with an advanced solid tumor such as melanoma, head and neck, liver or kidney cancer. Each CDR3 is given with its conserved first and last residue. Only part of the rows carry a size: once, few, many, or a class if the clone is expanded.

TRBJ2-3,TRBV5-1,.,CASSLAASGYASTDTQYF
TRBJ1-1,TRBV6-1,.,CASAGVVTEAFF
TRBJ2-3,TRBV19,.,CASSETGFGSDTQYF
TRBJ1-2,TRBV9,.,CASSVDSGYGYTF
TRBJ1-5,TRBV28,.,CASSPIRQGVGQPQHF
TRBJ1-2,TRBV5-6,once,CASSSPYFGQGGYGYTF
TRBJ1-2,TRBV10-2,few,CASSDTAISPYNYGYTF
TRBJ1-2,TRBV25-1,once,CASRWETIFYGYTF
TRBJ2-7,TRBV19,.,CASRRTSESSYEQYF
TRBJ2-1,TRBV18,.,CASSLRLATNNEQFF
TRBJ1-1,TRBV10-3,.,CAISDMITNTEAFF
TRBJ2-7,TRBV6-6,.,CASSLGGTNYEQYF
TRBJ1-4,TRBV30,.,CAWSPTATNEKLFF
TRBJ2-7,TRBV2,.,CASSPLAGNSYEQYF
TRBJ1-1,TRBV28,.,CASDIGGGIEAFF
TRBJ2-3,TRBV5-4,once,CASSLAGPTDTQYF
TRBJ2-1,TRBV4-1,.,CASSQDGRGTSGMNEQFF
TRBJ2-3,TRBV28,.,CASSTIAPRAQYF
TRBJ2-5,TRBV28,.,CASSSGQAQETQYF
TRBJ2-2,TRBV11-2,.,CASSLGHPLTGELFF
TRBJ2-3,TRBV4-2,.,CASSQALAGGNTQYF
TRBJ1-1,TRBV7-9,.,CASSLQGARDTEAFF
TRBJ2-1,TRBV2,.,CASSQLSSYNEQFF
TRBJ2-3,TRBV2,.,CASIVTSGRIDTQYF
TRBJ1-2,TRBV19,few,CASSLKGMDYGYTF
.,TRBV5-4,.,CASRPDQTVYEQYF
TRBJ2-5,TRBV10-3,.,CAIRSGGGQETQYF
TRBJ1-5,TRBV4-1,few,CASSQESNQPQHF
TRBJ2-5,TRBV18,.,CASSSYRVRGETQYF
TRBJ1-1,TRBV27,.,CASSPRTLAGTEAFF
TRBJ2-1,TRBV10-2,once,CASSNRGSHNEQFF
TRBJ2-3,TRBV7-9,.,CASSLYTAGSGDTQYF
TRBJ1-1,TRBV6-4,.,CASSGGGRNTEAFF
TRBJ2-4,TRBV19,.,CASSINRGLGIQYF
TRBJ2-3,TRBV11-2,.,CASSLDRFRPDTQYF
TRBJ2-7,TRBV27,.,CASSLWGGGSYEQYF
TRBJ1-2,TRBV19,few,CASTSFKTVYGYTF
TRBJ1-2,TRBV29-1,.,CSVVGGKDGYTF
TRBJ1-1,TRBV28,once,CASSFGGLSTEAFF
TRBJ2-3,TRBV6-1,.,CASSEASIGLAGFTDTQYF
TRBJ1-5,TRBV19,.,CASSDRGLGQPQHF
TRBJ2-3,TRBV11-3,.,CASSLTDTQYF
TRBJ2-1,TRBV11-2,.,CASSLAEAVEQFF
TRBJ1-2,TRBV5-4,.,CASNSPSGGGYTF
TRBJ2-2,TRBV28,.,CASRHASGRDNTGELFF
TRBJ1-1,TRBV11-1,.,CASSLVRGTEAFF
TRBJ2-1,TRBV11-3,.,CASSLGRGSYNEQFF
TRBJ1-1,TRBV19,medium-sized,CASSIVWGNTEAFF
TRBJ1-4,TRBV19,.,CASSWALRSATNEKLFF